A single sample gave rise to the 27 T cell receptor beta chains below, sequenced in a study of Graves' ophthalmopathy and Graves' hyperthyroidism. Researchers took RNA transcripts and amplified TCR beta CDR3 regions from them. Investigators did first-round RT-PCR with HTBI primers, then second-round multiplex PCR. TCRdb fed the multiplex PCR reads into MiXCR, producing one record per CDR3 protein. This table has about 480,000 distinct CDR3 sequences, roughly 14% appearing once. Sequencing input: blood. The receptors shown here come from a woman aged 25-40 years with Graves' ophthalmopathy.

This clonotype came up many times. The genes are TRBV11-1 and TRBJ2-7; TRBD1 aligns across 9 bases. V was clipped by 1 base and J by 0 bases; unmatched bases: 1. CDR3 size: 15 residues. CDR1 and CDR2 (germline): SGHAT, FQDESV (reference sequence). CDR3 sequence (DNA): TGTGCCAGCAGCTTAGGGACAGGGGTCTCCTACGAGCAGTACTTC. Translated: CASSLGTGVSYEQYF. Looking up the rest from reference TRBV11-1 and TRBJ2-7 gives the full variable domain: EAEVAQSPRYKITEKSQAVAFWCDPISGHATLYWYRQILGQGPELLVQFQDESVVDDSQLPKDRFSAERLKGVDSTLKIQPAELGDSAMYLCASSLGTGVSYEQYFGPGTRLTVT.

The rearrangement uses TRBV30 and TRBJ2-2; D not resolved. Per germline, CDR1 GTSNPN and CDR2 SVGIG (reference sequence). The V end was cut by 0 bases, the J end by 7 bases, with 9 bases between. This CDR3 has 13 residues. CDR3 region: CAWSVVRDGELFF. CDR3 nucleotide sequence: TGTGCCTGGAGTGTAGTAAGGGACGGGGAGCTGTTTTTT.

This clonotype was seen at least ten times. The chain joins TRBV11-2 to TRBJ1-1; D gene unclear. Germline values: CDR1 SGHAT, CDR2 FQNNGV. The V end was cut by 2 bases, the J end by 4 bases, with 11 bases between. This CDR3 is 14 amino acids long. The DNA of the CDR3 is TGTGCCAGCAGCTTACTCGGCGAGCCCACTGAAGCTTTCTTT. Its protein product is CASSLLGEPTEAFF.

This clonotype was found many times. The chain has TRBV15 and TRBJ2-5, with 8 bases aligning to TRBD2. The CDR3 has 15 amino acids. V trimming: 6 bases; J trimming: 5 bases; junction bases outside the gene matches: 11. Germline V gene data show CDR1 as LNHNV and CDR2 as YYDKDF (reference sequence). The CDR3 reads CATRAGDYTGETQYF. CDR3 DNA sequence: TGTGCCACCAGAGCGGGGGATTACACTGGGGAGACCCAGTACTTC.

This chain joins TRBV20-1 and TRBJ2-7; D may correspond to TRBD1 or TRBD2 (5 bases each). CDR3 size: 12 residues. CDR1 is DFQATT and CDR2 is SNEGSKA in the germline V gene (reference sequence). Trimming left V 7 bases short and J 4 bases short, with 14 bases between. CDR3 nucleotides: TGCAGTGGGGGACCGGACCCATACGAGCAGTACTTC. It translates to CSGGPDPYEQYF.

About this clonotype: This clone may be a read error of a much larger clone one base away. CDR3 loop: CASTPWIESPLHF. The CDR3, as DNA: TGTGCCAGCACCCCATGGATCGAGTCACCCCTCCACTTT. The V gene is TRBV11-1, the J gene TRBJ1-6; D is unclear. The V gene's germline CDR1 is SGHAT and CDR2 FQDESV (reference sequence). The CDR3 covers 13 residues. The V and J ends lost 7 bases and 10 bases respectively, with 14 bases between them.

Details on this clonotype: One end of the junction does not line up with germline, which may come from a read error. The J gene is TRBJ2-2, the V gene TRBV6-2 or TRBV6-3, with TRBD2 identical over 9 bases. Germline-derived CDR1 and CDR2 are MNHEY and SVGEGT. The CDR3 extends over 15 amino acids. The CDR3 reads CASNGGREGTGELCF. The CDR3 DNA is TGTGCCAGCAACGGAGGGCGGGAGGGAACCGGGGAGCTGTGTTTT.

This clonotype was seen many times. The chain has TRBV29-1 and TRBJ1-2, with D unclear. CDR3 size: 13 residues. V lost 1 base and J lost 5, with 11 bases in between. The germline V gene has CDR1 SQVTM and CDR2 ANQGSEA. The CDR3 spells CSVEGRGLYGYTF. In DNA, the CDR3 is TGCAGCGTTGAAGGCCGAGGGTTATATGGCTACACCTTC.

Remarks on this clonotype: The junction departs from germline at one end; a sequencing error may be responsible. This chain links TRBV7-9 with TRBJ1-2, with D possibly being TRBD1 (5 bases). Germline CDR1 and CDR2: SEHNR and FQNEAQ (reference sequence). The CDR3 loop spans 15 amino acids. This CDR3 reads CASSLNGQPSNGFTF. CDR3 DNA: TGTGCCAGCAGCTTAAACGGACAACCCAGCAATGGCTTCACCTTC.

This clonotype was detected only once. The J gene is TRBJ2-7, the V gene TRBV5-8, with D unclear. The CDR3 consists of 14 residues. Trimming cost V 3 bases and J 0 bases, with 10 bases left between them. CDR1 SGHTS and CDR2 YDEGEE come from the germline V gene. CDR3 nucleotide sequence: TGTGCCAGCAGCTCCGGGTGGGGCTCCTACGAGCAGTACTTC. As protein: CASSSGWGSYEQYF.

This clonotype has ten or more counts. V is TRBV12-5 and J is TRBJ1-1, with D perhaps TRBD1 (5 bases). V lost 2 bases and J lost 0, with 13 bases in between. The CDR3 is 16 residues long. The V gene's germline CDR1 is LGHNT and CDR2 FRNRAP. The CDR3 sequence: CASGLYPGTVNTEAFF. CDR3 bases: TGTGCTAGTGGTTTGTACCCCGGGACGGTGAACACTGAAGCTTTCTTT. Based on the CDR3 plus reference TRBV12-5 and TRBJ1-1, the full variable domain is DARVTQTPRHKVTEMGQEVTMRCQPILGHNTVFWYRQTMMQGLELLAYFRNRAPLDDSGMPKDRFSAEMPDATLATLKIQPSEPRDSAVYFCASGLYPGTVNTEAFFGQGTRLTVV.

The rearrangement joins TRBV10-3 to TRBJ1-5; D possibly corresponds to TRBD1 (6 bases). The length of the CDR3 is 22 residues. CDR1 and CDR2 from the germline V gene are ENHRY and SYGVKD. Trimming removed 2 bases at V and 1 base at J, with 30 bases between. The CDR3 DNA follows: TGTGCCATCAGTGAGAGGGGGGTGTTTGGGGAGCCTCGGATTGGGAGCAATCAGCCCCAGCATTTT. As protein: CAISERGVFGEPRIGSNQPQHF.

This clonotype showed up many times. The V gene is TRBV7-9, the J gene TRBJ1-2; D remains unclear. The CDR3 has 15 residues. V lost 4 bases to trimming and J lost 4 bases, with 16 bases between them. Germline values: CDR1 SEHNR, CDR2 FQNEAQ (reference sequence). CDR3 sequence (DNA): TGTGCCAGCAGCTCAGCTGGGGTCTTGGGCTATGGCTACACCTTC. Translation: CASSSAGVLGYGYTF.

This rearrangement joins TRBV28 to TRBJ1-6; D remains ambiguous. The CDR3 is 16 amino acids. Germline CDR1 is MDHEN and CDR2 is SYDVKM. Trimming took off 6 bases at V and 7 bases at J, with 19 bases between the two ends. As DNA, the CDR3 is TGTGCCAGCAGGGGTATGGTCCTTATTGGGAATTCACCCCTCCACTTT. It encodes CASRGMVLIGNSPLHF.

The chain employs TRBV6-5 and TRBJ1-1; the D gene is possibly TRBD1 (5 bases). V shed 2 bases and J shed 4 bases, with 11 bases lying between them. This CDR3 is built from 14 residues. Germline lookup yields CDR1 MNHEY and CDR2 SVGAGI. The CDR3 region has the DNA TGTGCCAGCAGTTACGGCAGGGTGGCCACTGAAGCTTTCTTT. Encoded protein: CASSYGRVATEAFF.

This clonotype was seen at least ten times. The gene calls are TRBV6-1 and TRBJ1-6; D is perhaps TRBD1 (5 bases). CDR3 length: 10 amino acids. Germline loops: CDR1 MNHNS, CDR2 SASEGT. Trimming removed 6 bases from V and 14 bases from J, with 8 bases in between. CDR3 amino acids: CASSEGSLHF. Here the CDR3 DNA reads TGTGCCAGCAGCGAGGGGTCCCTCCACTTT.

The rearrangement joins TRBV30 to TRBJ1-2; TRBD1 is a possible D gene (6 bases). This CDR3 spans 13 amino acids. Trimming took 4 bases from V and 7 from J, leaving 16 bases between them. From germline, CDR1 is GTSNPN and CDR2 SVGIG (reference sequence). Written as DNA, the CDR3 is TGTGCCTGGACTCCGGGGGGCCGCCTTGGCTACACCTTC. Translating gives CAWTPGGRLGYTF.

Notes on this clonotype: At one of its ends the junction is not consistent with the germline gene, which may arise from a read error. The CDR3 sequence: CASSWEGATEACF. CDR3 nucleotides: TGTGCCAGCAGCTGGGAGGGGGCGACTGAAGCTTGCTTT. This rearrangement joins TRBV7-9 to TRBJ1-1; the match to TRBD1 covers 7 bases. Germline CDR1 SEHNR, CDR2 FQNEAQ (reference sequence). The CDR3 is 13 amino acids.

This clonotype has ten or more counts. The rearrangement links TRBV12-3 or TRBV12-4 to TRBJ2-5, with no clear D. The germline V and J ends were trimmed by 5 bases and 2 bases, with 6 bases remaining between them. This CDR3 is built from 12 residues. CDR3 protein: CASSQKQETQYF. The CDR3 nucleotides read TGTGCCAGCAGTCAGAAACAAGAGACCCAGTACTTC.

The V gene is TRBV4-1, the J gene TRBJ1-1, with D maybe TRBD1 (5 bases). The germline gives CDR1 MGHRA, CDR2 YSYEKL. The CDR3 contains 16 residues. V shed 4 bases and J shed 4 bases, with 19 bases lying between them. The CDR3 loop is CASSLPVGGTVTEAFF. In DNA, the CDR3 is TGCGCCAGCAGCCTACCCGTGGGAGGGACGGTCACTGAAGCTTTCTTT.

This clonotype was recorded many times. This sequence joins TRBV28 and TRBJ1-5; 7 nucleotides match TRBD1. CDR1 is MDHEN, CDR2 SYDVKM, per germline. The V and J ends lost 6 bases and 5 bases, in that order; junction bases with no gene match: 7. The length of the CDR3 is 14 residues. The DNA of the CDR3 is TGTGCCAGCAGACGACAGGGATCCCATCAGCCCCAGCATTTT. This translates into CASRRQGSHQPQHF.

The chain employs TRBV5-1 and TRBJ1-5, with a possible D match to TRBD1 (6 bases). The CDR3 consists of 15 residues. Germline V gives CDR1 SGHRS, CDR2 YFSETQ. V was trimmed by 2 bases and J by 5 bases, leaving 14 bases between them. The CDR3 protein is CASSFAGGEDQPQHF. CDR3 sequence (DNA): TGCGCCAGCAGCTTCGCGGGGGGCGAGGATCAGCCCCAGCATTTT.

The chain carries TRBV10-1 and TRBJ1-6; D is unresolved. The V and J ends lost 2 bases and 5 bases respectively, with 4 bases between them. The CDR3 sequence is 13 residues long. The germline CDR1 and CDR2 sequences are WNHNN and SYGVQD (reference sequence). This chain's CDR3 is CASSEGHNSPLHF. The CDR3 nucleotides are TGCGCCAGCAGTGAGGGTCATAATTCACCCCTCCACTTT.

This clonotype was seen at least ten times. This sequence joins TRBV7-2 and TRBJ2-4; D remains unclear. Germline V gene lookup returns CDR1 SGHTA and CDR2 FQGNSA. The V end was cut by 1 base, the J end by 0 bases, with 7 bases between. The CDR3 covers 15 residues. The CDR3 loop reads CASSLEVLAKNIQYF. DNA of the CDR3: TGTGCCAGCAGCTTAGAGGTCCTAGCCAAAAACATTCAGTACTTC.

This clonotype was recorded at least ten times. The chain has TRBV29-1 and TRBJ2-7, with TRBD2 identical over 10 bases. This CDR3 contains 12 residues. Per the germline V gene, CDR1 is SQVTM and CDR2 is ANQGSEA. Trimming cost V 4 bases and J 4 bases; bases outside gene matches: 1. The CDR3 DNA sequence: TGCAGCGTTGCGGGACTAGCGTACGAGCAGTACTTC. The encoded protein is CSVAGLAYEQYF.

In its sample, this clonotype was seen many times. The chain joins TRBV6-5 to TRBJ2-7; D unclear. Germline V gene lookup returns CDR1 MNHEY and CDR2 SVGAGI. The CDR3 is made up of 15 amino acids. The V gene lost 2 bases and the J gene lost 4 bases, with 15 bases spanning the gap. This chain's CDR3 is CASSYGLPQFYEQYF. Here the CDR3 DNA reads TGTGCCAGCAGTTACGGGCTCCCCCAATTTTACGAGCAGTACTTC.

This clonotype came up many times. The V and J genes are TRBV7-2 and TRBJ2-7; TRBD2 aligns across 7 bases. V shed 1 base, J shed 3 bases, and the junction held 6 bases outside the gene matches. The CDR3 runs to 15 residues. The germline V gene has CDR1 SGHTA and CDR2 FQGNSA. CDR3 residues: CASSLGGGGSYEQYF. CDR3 DNA: TGTGCCAGCAGCTTAGGGGGCGGCGGGAGCTACGAGCAGTACTTC.